The source of this T cell receptor beta chain is a study of blood T cell repertoires in COVID-19. Germline CDR1 reads MNHNY; CDR2 reads SVGAGI (reference sequence). The CDR3 is 17 residues long. V was clipped by 5 bases and J by 2 bases; unmatched bases: 13. This table comes from immunoSEQ multiplex PCR, and its TCRdb copy is limited to in-frame clones, with some not included. The data contain 200,000 to 250,000 clones, 80% to 90% of them seen just once; the ten biggest clones take up around 0.98%. Sequencing used peripheral blood. The rearrangement uses TRBV6-6 and TRBJ1-2; 8 nucleotides agree with TRBD1. The clonotype comes from a middle-aged man with acute or convalescent COVID-19. CDR3 DNA: TGTGCCAGCAGTCGGTGGACAGGGAGGGTTAGCAACTATGGCTACACCTTC. As protein: CASSRWTGRVSNYGYTF.